This T cell receptor beta chain derives from a study of T cells in Graves' hyperthyroidism and ophthalmopathy. Study at large: Peripheral blood was collected at initial diagnosis, before any treatment.

CDR3 size: 13 residues. The germline V gene has CDR1 MNHNS and CDR2 SASEGT. V lost 3 bases and J 5 bases, leaving 10 bases between the germline ends. This clonotype was detected a few times. Active moderate-to-severe ophthalmopathy, Clinical Activity Score at least 3, NOSPECS at least 4, under 3 months' duration. Uncontrolled infections, other autoimmune diseases, pregnancy or lactation led to exclusion of patients. Amplification yielded TCR beta CDR3 regions, with RNA transcripts as the source. A first-round RT-PCR of the TCR CDR3 used the HTBI primer set. In TCRdb, the multiplex PCR reads were re-called with MiXCR into one record per CDR3 protein. The repertoire holds about 640,000 distinct CDR3 sequences, with roughly 15% as singletons.

This sequence was found in a woman between 45 and 65 years old with Graves' ophthalmopathy. This chain uses TRBV6-1 with TRBJ1-1; D uncertain. Sequencing input: blood. The DNA for the CDR3 is TGTGCCAGCAGTGAGTTTGGAGTAACTGAAGCTTTCTTT. Encoded protein: CASSEFGVTEAFF.